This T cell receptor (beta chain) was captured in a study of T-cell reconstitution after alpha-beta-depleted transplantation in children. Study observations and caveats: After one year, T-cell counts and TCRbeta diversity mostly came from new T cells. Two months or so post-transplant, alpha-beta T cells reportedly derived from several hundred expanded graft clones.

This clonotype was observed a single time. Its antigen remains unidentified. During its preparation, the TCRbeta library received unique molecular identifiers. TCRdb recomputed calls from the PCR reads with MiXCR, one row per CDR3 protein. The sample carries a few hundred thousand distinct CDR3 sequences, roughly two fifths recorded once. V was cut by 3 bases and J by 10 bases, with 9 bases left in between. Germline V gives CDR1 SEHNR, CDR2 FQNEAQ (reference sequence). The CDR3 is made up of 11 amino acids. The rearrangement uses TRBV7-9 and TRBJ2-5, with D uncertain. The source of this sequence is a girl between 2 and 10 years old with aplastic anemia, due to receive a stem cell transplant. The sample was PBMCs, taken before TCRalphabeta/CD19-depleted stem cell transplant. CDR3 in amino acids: CASSFHGDQYF. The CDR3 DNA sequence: TGTGCCAGCAGCTTTCATGGTGACCAGTACTTC.